A few counts support the clone carrying this T cell receptor (beta chain). The record originates from a study of blood T cell repertoires in COVID-19. Study details: T cells, B-cell-depleted T cells, or PBMCs provided the cDNA or gDNA that served as material.

CDR1 SGHTA and CDR2 FQGNSA come from the germline V gene. Trimming removed 5 bases from V and 0 bases from J, with 14 bases in between. CDR3 length equals 15 residues. The data were produced by immunoSEQ multiplex PCR, yet TCRdb's version contains in-frame clones alone and is incomplete. This repertoire shows 140,000 to 150,000 clones, approximately 87% found once; its top ten account for roughly 12%. Living in 24 US areas, the participants were between 18 and 89 years of age. Specimen: PBMCs or T cells enriched from blood (not recorded which). The rearrangement joins TRBV7-2 to TRBJ2-7; no reliable D call. The clonotype originates from a man in his sixties who had recovered from COVID-19. CDR3 residues: CASSAVELSSYEQYF. DNA for the CDR3: TGTGCCAGCAGCGCCGTAGAACTAAGCTCCTACGAGCAGTACTTC.